This entry lists 16 T cell receptor beta chains sequenced from one sample in a study of T cells in Graves' hyperthyroidism and ophthalmopathy. Amplified TCR beta CDR3 regions came from RNA transcripts. First-round RT-PCR of the TCR CDR3 relied on the HTBI primer set. TCRdb redid the calling of the multiplex PCR reads with MiXCR, one entry per CDR3 protein. Of more than 500,000 distinct CDR3 sequences listed, approximately 14% are singletons. What was sequenced was blood. These receptors were obtained from a woman in her 40s with Graves' ophthalmopathy.

Many counts were recorded for this clonotype. This chain links TRBV10-3 with TRBJ2-7; 13 nucleotides align to TRBD2. This CDR3 is 16 amino acids long. Trimming removed 7 bases from V and 4 bases from J; junction bases left unmatched: 10. Germline CDR1 ENHRY, CDR2 SYGVKD. CDR3 sequence (DNA): TGTGCCATCAACCGACTAGCGGGAGGCTCGTTATACGAGCAGTACTTC. It translates to CAINRLAGGSLYEQYF.

This clonotype was seen many times. The rearrangement links TRBV5-8 to TRBJ2-5; 9 bases map to TRBD2. The CDR3 covers 15 residues. Germline V gives CDR1 SGHTS, CDR2 YDEGEE. The junction had 6 bases not matched to a gene; V was cut back by 3 bases and J by 3 bases. The CDR3 coding sequence is TGTGCCAGCAGCTCCCCCATAGCGGGAGAAGAGACCCAGTACTTC. Translating it yields CASSSPIAGEETQYF.

This clonotype has a count of ten or more. The rearrangement links TRBV29-1 to TRBJ2-5; D ambiguous. The CDR3 runs 14 residues. V was trimmed by 3 bases and J by 0 bases, leaving 11 bases between them. In germline, CDR1 is SQVTM, CDR2 ANQGSEA. The CDR3 nucleotides read TGCAGCGTTGATGGAGTTGGGTACCAAGAGACCCAGTACTTC. Translated, it gives CSVDGVGYQETQYF. Together with reference TRBV29-1 and TRBJ2-5, the CDR3 gives the full variable domain: SAVISQKPSRDICQRGTSLTIQCQVDSQVTMMFWYRQQPGQSLTLIATANQGSEATYESGFVIDKFPISRPNLTFSTLTVSNMSPEDSSIYLCSVDGVGYQETQYFGPGTRLLVL.

This clonotype occurred a few times. The chain employs TRBV25-1 and TRBJ1-2; D may be TRBD1 (5 bases). Germline V lookup: CDR1 MGHDK, CDR2 SYGVNS. This CDR3 comprises 14 residues. The V end was cut by 4 bases, the J end by 4 bases, with 13 bases between. The CDR3 DNA reads as TGTGCCAGCAGTGGAGGGACGTTTTTCTATGGCTACACCTTC. Protein: CASSGGTFFYGYTF.

This clonotype showed up just a few times. This chain links TRBV25-1 with TRBJ1-5, with D hard to call. In germline, CDR1 is MGHDK, CDR2 SYGVNS. Trimming shortened V by 1 base and J by 6 bases, and 10 bases separated the two germline ends. CDR3 length: 14 amino acids. CDR3 nucleotides: TGTGCCAGCAGTGAATCCACCAGTTCTCAGCCCCAGCATTTT. Translating it yields CASSESTSSQPQHF.

This clonotype has a count of ten or more. CDR3 loop: CASNQESGNTIYF. For the CDR3, the DNA is TGTGCCAGCAACCAGGAATCTGGAAACACCATATATTTT. The chain uses TRBV28 and TRBJ1-3; D unclear. This CDR3 contains 13 residues. In germline, CDR1 is MDHEN, CDR2 SYDVKM. Trimming pared 7 bases from V and 1 base from J, leaving 8 bases between. Full variable domain (rest looked up from reference TRBV28 and TRBJ1-3): DVKVTQSSRYLVKRTGEKVFLECVQDMDHENMFWYRQDPGLGLRLIYFSYDVKMKEKGDIPEGYSVSREKKERFSLILESASTNQTSMYLCASNQESGNTIYFGEGSWLTVV.

Many counts were recorded for this clonotype. This chain links TRBV18 with TRBJ2-5, with D possibly being TRBD1 (6 bases). V lost 1 base and J lost 0, with 9 bases in between. Germline values: CDR1 KGHSH, CDR2 LQKENI. The CDR3 has 15 amino acids. CDR3 DNA sequence: TGTGCCAGCTCACCACGGGGGCTGTACCAAGAGACCCAGTACTTC. Its translation is CASSPRGLYQETQYF.

This clonotype was counted ten times or more. The gene calls are TRBV11-2 and TRBJ1-1, with TRBD1 matching 9 bases. J lost 5 bases, V lost 5 bases, and 15 bases had no gene match. In germline, CDR1 is SGHAT, CDR2 FQNNGV. The CDR3 runs to 17 residues. In DNA form, the CDR3 reads TGTGCCAGCAGCCTCAGAATGCCGGGACAGGGAGGAACTGAAGCTTTCTTT. Its translation is CASSLRMPGQGGTEAFF.

The chain uses TRBV6-1 and TRBJ2-2, with D unclear. Germline V gene data show CDR1 as MNHNS and CDR2 as SASEGT. The CDR3 spans 15 residues. The germline V and J ends were trimmed by 8 bases and 0 bases, with 13 bases remaining between them. The CDR3 coding sequence is TGTGCCAGCGTCTCTTGGGGAACGAACACCGGGGAGCTGTTTTTT. This gives the protein CASVSWGTNTGELFF.

This clonotype was counted at least ten times. V gene TRBV11-2 combines with J gene TRBJ2-5; TRBD2 matches at 14 bases. The ends lost 3 bases at V and 2 bases at J; junction bases unmatched: 8. The CDR3 is 18 amino acids. CDR1 is SGHAT, CDR2 FQNNGV, per germline. The CDR3, as DNA: TGTGCCAGCAGCTTCCGACTAGCGGGAGGGCCCCAACAAGAGACCCAGTACTTC. Translated: CASSFRLAGGPQQETQYF.

This clonotype showed up many times. The rearrangement uses TRBV6-1 and TRBJ1-2; 10 nucleotides match TRBD1. The CDR3 is made up of 13 amino acids. Germline V gives CDR1 MNHNS, CDR2 SASEGT. The V gene end was trimmed by 6 bases and the J gene end by 6 bases; junction bases not matched to a gene: 4. The CDR3 DNA follows: TGTGCCAGCAGACCCGGACAGGGGGATGGCTACACCTTC. It encodes CASRPGQGDGYTF.

In DNA, the CDR3 is TGTGCCAGCAGCTTGGGTCCGGCGAACACCGGGGAGCTGTTTTTT. Translating gives CASSLGPANTGELFF. This chain joins TRBV13 and TRBJ2-2; D not resolved. Germline lookup yields CDR1 PRHDT and CDR2 FYEKMQ (reference sequence). This CDR3 is 15 amino acids long. V was cut by 3 bases and J by 0 bases, with 8 bases left in between.

There are many counts of this clonotype. CDR3: CASSPYGGGTGLYEQYF. The CDR3 region has the DNA TGTGCCAGCAGCCCATACGGCGGCGGGACTGGACTGTACGAGCAGTACTTC. The chain uses TRBV7-3 and TRBJ2-7; weak D call: TRBD2 (6 bases). Germline assignment: CDR1 SGHTA and CDR2 FQGTGA. With 5 bases removed from V and 4 bases from J, the gap between germline ends came to 24 bases. The CDR3 loop spans 17 amino acids.

This clonotype was counted many times. A read error may produce the germline difference seen at one junction end. The rearrangement links TRBV6-1 to TRBJ2-7; 7 nucleotides align to TRBD2. The length of the CDR3 is 14 residues. CDR1 and CDR2 from the germline V gene are MNHNS and SASEGT. CDR3 in DNA: TGTGCCAGCAGCGAAGCGGGAACAACCTACGAGCAGTACTTC. Its translation: CASSEAGTTYEQYF.

This clonotype was counted ten times or more. This chain links TRBV2 with TRBJ1-2; TRBD1 might be the D (5 bases). V shed 3 bases and J shed 4 bases, with 15 bases lying between them. The CDR3 spans 15 residues. CDR1 SNHLY and CDR2 FYNNEI come from the germline V gene. CDR3 in amino acids: CASSDVEGVAYGYTF. DNA of the CDR3: TGTGCCAGCAGTGATGTGGAAGGGGTGGCCTATGGCTACACCTTC.

The CDR3 DNA reads TGCGCCAGCAGCGTACTAGCGGGAGGAGAGACCCAGTACTTC. This codes for CASSVLAGGETQYF. The chain recombines TRBV5-1 with TRBJ2-5; 12 positions match TRBD2. The CDR3 consists of 14 residues. V dropped 4 bases and J dropped 4; count of bases not matched to a gene: 2. Germline CDR1 reads SGHRS; CDR2 reads YFSETQ.